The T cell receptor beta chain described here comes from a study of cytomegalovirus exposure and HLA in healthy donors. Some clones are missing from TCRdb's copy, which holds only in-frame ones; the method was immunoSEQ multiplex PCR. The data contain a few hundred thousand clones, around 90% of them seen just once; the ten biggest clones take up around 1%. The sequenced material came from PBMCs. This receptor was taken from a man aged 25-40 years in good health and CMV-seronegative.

CDR3 bases: TGTGCCAGCAGTTTATGGGCAGGTCTTAATTCACCCCTCCACTTT. Residues: CASSLWAGLNSPLHF. V gene TRBV27 combines with J gene TRBJ1-6; D unresolved. The CDR3 sequence is 15 residues long. Germline V gives CDR1 MNHEY, CDR2 SMNVEV (reference sequence). The V and J ends lost 1 base and 6 bases respectively, with 10 bases between them.